This section outlines one T cell receptor (beta chain) sequence together with its context. What it binds is not known. The source of the sample is a study of cytomegalovirus exposure and HLA in healthy donors. The CDR3 spans 16 residues. Germline V gene sequence: CDR1 SGHTA, CDR2 FQGNSA. Researchers ran the PCR with 60 Vbeta and 13 Jbeta primers. Assay used: immunoSEQ multiplex PCR; TCRdb lists only in-frame clones, some missing. The sample holds about 130,000 clones; around 76% are singletons and the top ten take 5.5% to 8.5%. Study observations and caveats: Researchers reported from a later analysis that most CMV-associated TCR beta chains appeared HLA-restricted. Apart from CMV serostatus, no immune exposure information was available. A later analysis revealed that TCR association rates differed between HLA loci, peaking at DRB1 and bottoming out at HLA-C. Per a prior analysis, the majority of TCR beta V segments were productive roughly 90% or roughly 30% of the time.

Sequencing input: PBMCs. V is TRBV7-2 and J is TRBJ2-5; TRBD1 aligns across 8 bases. The DNA end favors TRBJ2-7, so the J call may be wrong. The receptor was isolated from a male donor in good health and CMV-seronegative. The CDR3, as DNA: TGTGCCAGCAGCTTAGTGAGGACAGGGATCTCCTACGAGCAGTACTTC. Encoded protein: CASSLVRTGISYEQYF.